This T cell receptor (beta chain) came from a study of cytomegalovirus exposure and HLA in healthy donors. Germline CDR1 SGHTA, CDR2 FQGTGA. The CDR3 length is 14 residues. V lost 2 bases to trimming and J lost 5 bases; unmatched junction nucleotides: 4. Study outcomes and limitations: Accounts indicate the classifier identified cytomegalovirus status with strong specificity and sensitivity. Among TCR beta chains, those listed as cytomegalovirus-associated numbered some 160. Later analysis suggested links between common viral pathogens and several top significant clusters.

Healthy bone marrow donors made up the cohort. In regard to this clone: Antigen specificity is unknown.

Researchers ran the PCR with 60 Vbeta and 13 Jbeta primers. Sequenced by immunoSEQ multiplex PCR; TCRdb stores in-frame clones only, minus some. The sample consists of around 150,000 clones, over 70% of them appearing once. The V and J genes are TRBV7-3 and TRBJ2-7, with TRBD2 identical over 9 bases. The sequence derives from a male donor in good health and CMV-seropositive. Source material: PBMCs. Here the CDR3 reads CASSLALAGNEQYF. DNA for the CDR3: TGTGCCAGCAGCTTAGCGCTAGCGGGGAACGAGCAGTACTTC.